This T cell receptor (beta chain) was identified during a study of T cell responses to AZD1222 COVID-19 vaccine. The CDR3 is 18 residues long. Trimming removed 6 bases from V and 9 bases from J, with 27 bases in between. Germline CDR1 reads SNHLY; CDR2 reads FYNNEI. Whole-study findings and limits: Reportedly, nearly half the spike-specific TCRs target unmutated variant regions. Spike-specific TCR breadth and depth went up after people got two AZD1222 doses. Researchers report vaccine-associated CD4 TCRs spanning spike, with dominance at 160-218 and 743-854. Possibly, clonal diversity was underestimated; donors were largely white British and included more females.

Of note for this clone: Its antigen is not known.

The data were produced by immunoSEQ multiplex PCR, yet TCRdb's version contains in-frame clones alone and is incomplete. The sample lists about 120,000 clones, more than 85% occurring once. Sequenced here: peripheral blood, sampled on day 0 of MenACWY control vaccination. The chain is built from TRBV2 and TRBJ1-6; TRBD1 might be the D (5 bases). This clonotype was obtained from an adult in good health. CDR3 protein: CASRRGFLGREQFSPLHF. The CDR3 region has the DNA TGTGCCAGCAGGAGGGGTTTTTTAGGACGCGAACAGTTTTCACCCCTCCACTTT.